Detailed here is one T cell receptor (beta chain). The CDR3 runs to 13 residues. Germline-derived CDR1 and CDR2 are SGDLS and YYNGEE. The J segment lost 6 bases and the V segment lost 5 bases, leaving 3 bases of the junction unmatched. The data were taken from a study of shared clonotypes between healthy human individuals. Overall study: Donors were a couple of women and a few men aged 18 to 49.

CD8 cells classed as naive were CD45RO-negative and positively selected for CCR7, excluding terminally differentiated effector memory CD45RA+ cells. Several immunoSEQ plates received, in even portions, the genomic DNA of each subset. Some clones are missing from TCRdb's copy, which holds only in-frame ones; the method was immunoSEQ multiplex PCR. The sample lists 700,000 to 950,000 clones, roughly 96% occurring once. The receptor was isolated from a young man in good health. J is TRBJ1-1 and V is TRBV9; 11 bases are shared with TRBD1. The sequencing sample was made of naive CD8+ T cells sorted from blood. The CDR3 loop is CASRPGQGAEAFF. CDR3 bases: TGTGCCAGCAGACCGGGACAGGGGGCTGAAGCTTTCTTT.